These 13 T cell receptor beta chains came from one sample sequenced in a study of cytomegalovirus exposure and HLA in healthy donors. PCR involved 60 Vbeta and 13 Jbeta primers. The method was immunoSEQ multiplex PCR; TCRdb's version includes in-frame clones alone and lacks a portion of them. The sample yields about 140,000 clones, about 80% seen once. What was sequenced was PBMCs. Receptor source: a woman aged 35 to 49 in good health and CMV-seronegative.

The V call is TRBV6-5, the J call TRBJ2-7; 9 bases are a match to TRBD1. The CDR3 runs 14 residues. Germline values: CDR1 MNHEY, CDR2 SVGAGI. Unmatched junction bases numbered 5, after V lost 6 bases and J lost 2 bases. The CDR3 sequence: CASRMDRGTYEQYF. The CDR3 DNA reads as TGTGCCAGCAGAATGGACAGGGGAACCTACGAGCAGTACTTC.

The rearrangement links TRBV18 to TRBJ1-5; 10 positions match TRBD1. Germline CDR1 reads KGHSH; CDR2 reads LQKENI. J gave up 11 bases and V 6 bases, and 10 bases lay outside the gene matches. This CDR3 has 14 amino acids. CDR3 sequence reads: CASSPGQGTWSQHF. DNA for the CDR3: TGTGCCAGCTCCCCGGGACAGGGGACCTGGTCCCAGCATTTT.

This rearrangement joins TRBV12-5 to TRBJ1-2, with 7 bases aligning to TRBD1. The CDR3 runs 15 residues. V was pared by 4 bases and J by 8 bases, with 13 bases of the junction left unmatched. Germline values: CDR1 LGHNT, CDR2 FRNRAP. The DNA for the CDR3 is TGTGCTAGTGGTTCAGAGGGGGCGGGACAGAGGGGCTACACCTTC. The encoded protein is CASGSEGAGQRGYTF.

The V gene is TRBV7-9, the J gene TRBJ1-3; TRBD1 aligns across 7 bases. Germline values: CDR1 SEHNR, CDR2 FQNEAQ (reference sequence). The V gene end was trimmed by 3 bases and the J gene end by 0 bases; junction bases not matched to a gene: 11. This CDR3 is 18 amino acids long. Written as DNA, the CDR3 is TGTGCCAGCAGCTTCCAGCCCGGGACAGTAAACTCTGGAAACACCATATATTTT. Translating gives CASSFQPGTVNSGNTIYF. The complete variable domain, with remaining parts taken from reference TRBV7-9 and TRBJ1-3, reads DTGVSQNPRHKITKRGQNVTFRCDPISEHNRLYWYRQTLGQGPEFLTYFQNEAQLEKSRLLSDRFSAERPKGSFSTLEIQRTEQGDSAMYLCASSFQPGTVNSGNTIYFGEGSWLTVV.

The genes are TRBV28 and TRBJ2-3; a possible D gene is TRBD2 (6 bases). In germline, CDR1 is MDHEN, CDR2 SYDVKM. Between the trimmed V and J ends, which lost 5 bases and 0 bases, there was a span of 15 bases. This CDR3 comprises 16 residues. The CDR3 sequence is CASSPYSGTSTDTQYF. In nucleotides, the CDR3 is TGTGCCAGCAGTCCCTATAGCGGAACTAGCACAGATACGCAGTATTTT.

The V call is TRBV2, the J call TRBJ1-2; 7 positions match TRBD1. Germline lookup yields CDR1 SNHLY and CDR2 FYNNEI. V dropped 6 bases and J dropped 6; count of bases not matched to a gene: 7. The CDR3 totals 13 residues. CDR3 sequence: CASRDDRDDGYTF. CDR3 DNA: TGTGCCAGCAGAGATGACAGGGACGATGGCTACACCTTC.

In this sample, this clone turned up a few times. CDR3 DNA: TGTGCCAGCAGAACAAACACCGGGGAGCTGTTTTTT. This sequence encodes CASRTNTGELFF. The chain combines TRBV9 with TRBJ2-2; no clear D gene. This CDR3 spans 12 amino acids. Germline V gene lookup returns CDR1 SGDLS and CDR2 YYNGEE. The V end was cut by 5 bases, the J end by 2 bases, with 4 bases between.

The rearrangement joins TRBV28 to TRBJ2-5; TRBD2 matches at 7 bases. The CDR3 totals 15 residues. CDR1 and CDR2 (germline): MDHEN, SYDVKM. After removal of 5 bases from V and 2 bases from J, the junction contained 8 bases not matched to a gene. In DNA, the CDR3 is TGTGCCAGCAGTCCCCGGGGAGGGACGCAAGAGACCCAGTACTTC. It yields the protein CASSPRGGTQETQYF.

The chain employs TRBV27 and TRBJ1-1, with D perhaps matching TRBD1 (6 bases). V was pared by 7 bases and J by 2 bases, with 20 bases between. Germline lookup yields CDR1 MNHEY and CDR2 SMNVEV (reference sequence). The CDR3 length is 16 residues. This CDR3 reads CASTNLGAGENTEAFF. Here the CDR3 DNA reads TGTGCCAGCACCAACCTCGGGGCAGGGGAAAACACTGAAGCTTTCTTT.

The genes are TRBV19 and TRBJ2-5; 7 positions match TRBD1. Trimming removed 3 bases from V and 2 bases from J; junction bases left unmatched: 3. The length of the CDR3 is 14 residues. Germline V gene data show CDR1 as LNHDA and CDR2 as SQIVND (reference sequence). As DNA, the CDR3 is TGTGCCAGTAGTATCGCCAGGGGGCAAGAGACCCAGTACTTC. It specifies CASSIARGQETQYF.

V gene TRBV15 combines with J gene TRBJ2-7; D is unresolved. Germline V lookup: CDR1 LNHNV, CDR2 YYDKDF (reference sequence). This CDR3 spans 14 amino acids. With 5 bases removed from V and 0 bases from J, the gap between germline ends came to 11 bases. CDR3 DNA: TGTGCCACCAGCGATGGCGGAAGCTCCTACGAGCAGTACTTC. It encodes CATSDGGSSYEQYF.

The DNA of the CDR3 is TGTGCCAGCAGCTTTTCCCCCAGGGACACTGAAGCTTTCTTT. Translation: CASSFSPRDTEAFF. This chain connects TRBV11-1 to TRBJ1-1; maybe TRBD1 (5 bases). The CDR3 is 14 amino acids. Trimming took off 3 bases at V and 3 bases at J, with 11 bases between the two ends. Germline V CDR1 and CDR2: SGHAT, FQDESV (reference sequence).

This clone was recorded a few times. V and J are TRBV7-2 and TRBJ1-5; weak D call: TRBD1 (5 bases). There are 14 residues in the CDR3. The germline V gene has CDR1 SGHTA and CDR2 FQGNSA. Trimming took off 5 bases at V and 4 bases at J, with 12 bases between the two ends. Here the CDR3 DNA reads TGTGCCAGCAGCCCCATGGGGGGAAATCAGCCCCAGCATTTT. This codes for CASSPMGGNQPQHF.